A selection of T cell receptor beta chains follows, all from one sample in a study of identifying expanded T cells in peripheral blood. Generated by immunoSEQ multiplex PCR, the TCRdb table keeps only in-frame clones and is missing some. The data contain about 110,000 clones, 75% to 90% of them seen just once; the ten biggest clones take up roughly 15%. The specimen was blood. These receptors were taken from a person aged 18 to 75 in good health. Both conserved end residues are part of each CDR3. D genes are given only for firm matches. Not all rows give a size; the values are once, few, many and, for expanded clones, a class.

d_gene: TRBD2; v_gene: TRBV7-9; j_gene: TRBJ2-3; abundance: .; CDR3aa: CASSLNEGGLVHF; CDR3nt: TGTGCCAGCAGCTTGAACGAGGGGGGACTAGTGCATTTT
d_gene: .; v_gene: TRBV27; j_gene: TRBJ2-1; abundance: .; CDR3aa: CASSLTGSVEQFF; CDR3nt: TGTGCCAGCAGTTTGACCGGGTCCGTTGAGCAGTTCTTC
d_gene: .; v_gene: TRBV7-9; j_gene: TRBJ2-5; abundance: .; CDR3aa: CASSYDTGRETQYF; CDR3nt: TGTGCCAGCAGTTACGATACAGGGAGAGAGACCCAGTACTTC
d_gene: .; v_gene: TRBV6-5; j_gene: TRBJ2-2; abundance: .; CDR3aa: CASSPGSSTGELFF; CDR3nt: TGTGCCAGCAGCCCCGGGTCCTCCACCGGGGAGCTGTTTTTT
d_gene: TRBD1; v_gene: TRBV9; j_gene: TRBJ1-1; abundance: .; CDR3aa: CASSPWGQGAGTEAFF; CDR3nt: TGTGCCAGCAGCCCGTGGGGACAGGGGGCAGGCACTGAAGCTTTCTTT
d_gene: .; v_gene: TRBV7-9; j_gene: TRBJ2-7; abundance: .; CDR3aa: CASSLGNGGQEQYF; CDR3nt: TGTGCCAGCAGCTTAGGCAACGGGGGGCAGGAGCAGTACTTC
d_gene: .; v_gene: TRBV6-5; j_gene: TRBJ2-1; abundance: .; CDR3aa: CASSYGAEGGINEQFF; CDR3nt: TGTGCCAGCAGTTACGGTGCGGAGGGCGGGATCAATGAGCAGTTCTTC
d_gene: .; v_gene: TRBV28; j_gene: TRBJ2-3; abundance: few; CDR3aa: CASVGETYSSDTQYF; CDR3nt: TGTGCCAGCGTGGGGGAGACTTATTCGTCAGATACGCAGTATTTT
d_gene: .; v_gene: TRBV6-1; j_gene: TRBJ2-3; abundance: .; CDR3aa: CASSEQVASTDTQYF; CDR3nt: TGTGCCAGCAGTGAACAGGTCGCTAGCACAGATACGCAGTATTTT
d_gene: .; v_gene: TRBV5-3; j_gene: TRBJ1-1; abundance: .; CDR3aa: CARSLVVTEPNTEAFF; CDR3nt: TGTGCCAGAAGCTTGGTGGTGACGGAGCCGAACACTGAAGCTTTCTTT
d_gene: TRBD2; v_gene: TRBV27; j_gene: TRBJ2-1; abundance: .; CDR3aa: CASRSGGAFNEQFF; CDR3nt: TGTGCCAGCAGGAGCGGGGGGGCCTTTAATGAGCAGTTCTTC
d_gene: TRBD2; v_gene: TRBV9; j_gene: TRBJ2-1; abundance: .; CDR3aa: CASSAIAGGPGNEQFF; CDR3nt: TGTGCCAGCAGCGCGATAGCGGGGGGGCCGGGTAATGAGCAGTTCTTC
d_gene: .; v_gene: TRBV5-6; j_gene: TRBJ1-1; abundance: .; CDR3aa: CASSLGQGAFF; CDR3nt: TGTGCCAGCAGCTTGGGGCAAGGAGCTTTCTTT
d_gene: .; v_gene: TRBV28; j_gene: TRBJ1-6; abundance: .; CDR3aa: CASRTGPSNSPLHF; CDR3nt: TGTGCCAGCCGCACGGGGCCAAGCAATTCACCCCTCCACTTT
d_gene: TRBD1; v_gene: TRBV11-2; j_gene: TRBJ1-4; abundance: .; CDR3aa: CASSITGGFGEKLFF; CDR3nt: TGTGCCAGCAGCATCACAGGGGGCTTCGGTGAAAAACTGTTTTTT
d_gene: TRBD1; v_gene: TRBV5-6; j_gene: TRBJ2-2; abundance: .; CDR3aa: CASSLQGTGGTGELFF; CDR3nt: TGTGCCAGCAGCTTGCAGGGGACAGGGGGCACCGGGGAGCTGTTTTTT